Listed below are T cell receptor beta chains from one sample, sequenced in a study of early stage breast cancer tumors. Libraries were prepared by immunoSEQ multiplex PCR; TCRdb keeps only in-frame clonotypes and omits some of them. The table shows 12,000 to 15,000 clones, with around 85% occurring only once. Sequenced input: normal breast tissue next to the tumor. These TCRs come from a person younger than 45 with breast cancer. Both conserved end residues are trimmed from each CDR3. The D gene is left open where the match is weak.

J gene: TRBJ1-5; D gene: .; V gene: TRBV9; CDR3 protein: ASSVGGAGNQPQH
J gene: TRBJ1-1; D gene: TRBD1; V gene: TRBV19; CDR3 protein: ASCNRGPLSEAF
J gene: TRBJ1-1; D gene: TRBD1; V gene: TRBV18; CDR3 protein: ASGAWTGALNTEAF
J gene: TRBJ2-1; D gene: TRBD2; V gene: TRBV11-2; CDR3 protein: ASSPGTSGDNEQF
J gene: TRBJ2-7; D gene: .; V gene: TRBV30; CDR3 protein: AWVGPRDGSYEQY
J gene: TRBJ2-5; D gene: .; V gene: TRBV7-7; CDR3 protein: ASSLDRDETQY
J gene: TRBJ1-5; D gene: TRBD1; V gene: TRBV30; CDR3 protein: AWTDGEGGAGQPQH
J gene: TRBJ1-5; D gene: TRBD1; V gene: TRBV6-4; CDR3 protein: ASSDSDRVSNQPQH
J gene: TRBJ1-1; D gene: .; V gene: TRBV6-6; CDR3 protein: ASSVTIRGNTEAF
J gene: TRBJ2-3; D gene: TRBD2; V gene: TRBV7-3; CDR3 protein: ASSPGLAGVLTDTQY
J gene: TRBJ2-7; D gene: .; V gene: TRBV27; CDR3 protein: ASSLKDSYEQY
J gene: TRBJ1-6; D gene: TRBD1; V gene: TRBV28; CDR3 protein: ASTQRQGGSPLH
J gene: TRBJ2-7; D gene: .; V gene: TRBV27; CDR3 protein: ASSLGGLGGEQY
J gene: TRBJ1-2; D gene: TRBD1; V gene: TRBV4-3; CDR3 protein: ASSQDQGQGASGYT
J gene: TRBJ1-1; D gene: .; V gene: TRBV27; CDR3 protein: ASSFLGSDEAF
J gene: TRBJ2-4; D gene: .; V gene: TRBV11-3; CDR3 protein: ASSGGGAAKNIQY
J gene: TRBJ1-2; D gene: TRBD1; V gene: TRBV18; CDR3 protein: ASSPSDLGQVYGYT
J gene: TRBJ2-6; D gene: TRBD1; V gene: TRBV28; CDR3 protein: ASSYGSAGGGSGANVLT
J gene: TRBJ1-1; D gene: TRBD1; V gene: TRBV2; CDR3 protein: ASILAEGAGAF
J gene: TRBJ2-5; D gene: .; V gene: TRBV11-2; CDR3 protein: ASSLVQIRGKETQY
J gene: TRBJ2-3; D gene: .; V gene: TRBV19; CDR3 protein: ASSRPGPNLRDTQY
J gene: TRBJ1-1; D gene: .; V gene: TRBV6-5; CDR3 protein: ASTSNTEAF
J gene: TRBJ2-1; D gene: .; V gene: TRBV6-6; CDR3 protein: ASSYAATRGNEQF
J gene: TRBJ2-2; D gene: .; V gene: TRBV5-1; CDR3 protein: ASSSSRGNTGELF
J gene: TRBJ2-1; D gene: .; V gene: TRBV11-1; CDR3 protein: ASSLGLGGAYNEQF
J gene: TRBJ2-2; D gene: TRBD2; V gene: TRBV7-9; CDR3 protein: ASSLSLAGVSGELF
J gene: TRBJ1-1; D gene: .; V gene: TRBV5-4; CDR3 protein: ASSMNTEAF
J gene: TRBJ1-1; D gene: TRBD1; V gene: TRBV5-4; CDR3 protein: ASSQLTGTNTEAF
J gene: TRBJ1-1; D gene: .; V gene: TRBV30; CDR3 protein: AWSGTANTEAF
J gene: TRBJ2-2; D gene: .; V gene: TRBV13; CDR3 protein: ASSLGPNTGELF
J gene: TRBJ1-2; D gene: .; V gene: TRBV6-5; CDR3 protein: ASSYSGLLGGYT
J gene: TRBJ2-5; D gene: .; V gene: TRBV18; CDR3 protein: ASTERGGETQY
J gene: TRBJ1-1; D gene: .; V gene: TRBV5-4; CDR3 protein: ASSAASNTEAF
J gene: TRBJ2-1; D gene: TRBD2; V gene: TRBV18; CDR3 protein: ASSEPGLAGVNEQF
J gene: TRBJ1-2; D gene: TRBD1; V gene: TRBV7-9; CDR3 protein: ASSPRTGGSAHGYT
J gene: TRBJ2-1; D gene: .; V gene: TRBV20-1; CDR3 protein: SARENNEQF
J gene: TRBJ2-7; D gene: .; V gene: TRBV5-5; CDR3 protein: ASTDRPATVGSYEQY
J gene: TRBJ1-1; D gene: .; V gene: TRBV6-5; CDR3 protein: ASSYGDSAF
J gene: TRBJ2-1; D gene: .; V gene: TRBV15; CDR3 protein: ATSKDPYNEQF
J gene: TRBJ1-1; D gene: TRBD1; V gene: TRBV27; CDR3 protein: ASSLLSGGEAF
J gene: TRBJ2-7; D gene: .; V gene: TRBV2; CDR3 protein: ASREPWC
J gene: TRBJ2-2; D gene: TRBD1; V gene: TRBV6-6; CDR3 protein: ASSLDREGTGELF
J gene: TRBJ2-7; D gene: TRBD1; V gene: TRBV18; CDR3 protein: ASSPGRTGTSYEQY